These 5 T cell receptor beta chains originate from one sample sequenced in a study of memory CD4+ T cells and cytomegalovirus serostatus. TCRdb keeps only in-frame clones here, not all; method: immunoSEQ multiplex PCR. The data contain tens of thousands of clones, 60% to 85% of them singletons. Single viable CD3+CD4+CD8-CD45RO+ cells were sorted as the memory CD4+ T cells. Material for sequencing was memory CD4+ T cells from blood. The receptor set was obtained from an adult in good health and CMV-seropositive.

The chain carries TRBV30 and TRBJ1-1, with no clear D. The germline V gene has CDR1 GTSNPN and CDR2 SVGIG (reference sequence). V lost 0 bases to trimming and J lost 3 bases, with 14 bases between them. The length of the CDR3 is 15 residues. CDR3 sequence: CAWSVGGMVYTEAFF. Written as DNA, the CDR3 is TGTGCCTGGAGTGTTGGAGGAATGGTGTACACTGAAGCTTTCTTT.

This sequence joins TRBV28 and TRBJ2-7, with D perhaps matching TRBD2 (5 bases). The CDR3 spans 16 residues. V lost 4 bases, J lost 3 bases, and 19 bases lay in between. Germline values: CDR1 MDHEN, CDR2 SYDVKM. DNA for the CDR3: TGTGCCAGCAGTTCCCCCTCCCAGCGGACCAACTACGAGCAGTACTTC. Protein product: CASSSPSQRTNYEQYF.

This chain uses TRBV29-1 with TRBJ1-5, with D maybe TRBD1 (5 bases). V was pared by 7 bases and J by 2 bases, with 18 bases between. From germline, CDR1 is SQVTM and CDR2 ANQGSEA. This CDR3 contains 15 residues. CDR3 sequence reads: CSAQVGGTGNQPQHF. CDR3 DNA: TGCAGCGCCCAAGTCGGGGGGACGGGCAATCAGCCCCAGCATTTT.

This chain joins TRBV14 and TRBJ2-7, with D possibly being TRBD2 (6 bases). The CDR3 totals 14 residues. Looked up from germline, CDR1 is SGHDN and CDR2 is FVKESK. Trimming cost V 2 bases and J 9 bases, with 17 bases left between them. The CDR3 coding sequence is TGTGCCAGCAGCCAAAATCCGACGGGAGAAAGGCAGTACTTC. Its protein is CASSQNPTGERQYF.

This clone was detected once. This chain uses TRBV7-3 with TRBJ2-2; 8 positions match TRBD2. The CDR3 length is 14 residues. Germline V gene sequence: CDR1 SGHTA, CDR2 FQGTGA. V lost 5 bases to trimming and J lost 4 bases; unmatched junction nucleotides: 3. The CDR3 sequence is CASSPLAGTGELFF. The CDR3 bases are TGTGCCAGCAGCCCCCTAGCGGGCACCGGGGAGCTGTTTTTT.